This record looks at one TCR beta chain sequence and its context. Method: immunoSEQ multiplex PCR; TCRdb's copy keeps in-frame clones and lacks some. The sample includes around 200,000 clones, roughly 88% of them seen just once. Germline trimming cut 3 bases from V and 7 bases from J; bases unmatched to any gene: 7. The V gene's germline CDR1 is LNHDA and CDR2 SQIVND (reference sequence). The CDR3 is 15 amino acids. Donors were grouped by their self-reported clinical history. These data belong to a study of blood T cell repertoires in COVID-19. The overall study: The United States, Italy and Spain were the sources of the acute and convalescent COVID-19 samples. PBMCs, B-cell-depleted T cells, or T cells provided the cDNA or gDNA that made up the material.

The source material was PBMCs or T cells enriched from blood (not recorded which). The source is a man aged 40-50 years with acute COVID-19. The chain is built from TRBV19 and TRBJ2-7, with 12 bases matching TRBD1. In DNA, the CDR3 is TGTGCCAGTAGTATTTCCGGGACAGGGGGCGGTGAGCAGTACTTC. It yields the protein CASSISGTGGGEQYF.